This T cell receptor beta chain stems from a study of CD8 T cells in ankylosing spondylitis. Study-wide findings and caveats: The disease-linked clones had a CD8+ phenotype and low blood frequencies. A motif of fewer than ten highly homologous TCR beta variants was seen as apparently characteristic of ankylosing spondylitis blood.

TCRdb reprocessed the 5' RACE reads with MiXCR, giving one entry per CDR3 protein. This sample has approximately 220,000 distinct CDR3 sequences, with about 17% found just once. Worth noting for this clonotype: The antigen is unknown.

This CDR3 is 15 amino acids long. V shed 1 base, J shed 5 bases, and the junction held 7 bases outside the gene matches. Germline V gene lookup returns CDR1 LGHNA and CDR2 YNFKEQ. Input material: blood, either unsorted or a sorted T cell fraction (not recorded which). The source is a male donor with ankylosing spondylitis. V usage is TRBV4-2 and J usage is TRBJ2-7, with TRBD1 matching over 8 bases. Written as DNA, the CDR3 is TGTGCCAGCAGCCAAGTCCCAGGGGGCATCGACGAGCAGTACTTC. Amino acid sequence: CASSQVPGGIDEQYF.